The 2 T cell receptor beta chains below were found in one sample sequenced in a study of blood T cells in healthy people across ages. It was with a sample-barcoded 5' primer and a J-beta primer mix that a second PCR of roughly 7 to 11 cycles was run. TCRdb redid the calling of the 5' RACE reads with MiXCR, one entry per CDR3 protein. The sample contains 730,000 or so distinct CDR3 sequences, about 43% of which appear only once. Sequencing used blood. The receptors were sampled from a man older than 75 in good health.

The rearrangement joins TRBV5-1 to TRBJ2-1, with 10 bases matching TRBD1. CDR1 and CDR2 from the germline V gene are SGHRS and YFSETQ. V lost 5 bases, J lost 4 bases, and 6 bases stayed unmatched. There are 15 residues in the CDR3. Here the CDR3 DNA reads TGCGCCAGCAGGACCGGGACAGGGGATTACAATGAGCAGTTCTTC. Amino acid sequence: CASRTGTGDYNEQFF.

This clonotype was seen a handful of times. V and J are TRBV10-2 and TRBJ1-2; 7 bases agree with TRBD1. This CDR3 is built from 15 residues. Germline V gene lookup returns CDR1 WSHSY and CDR2 SAAADI. After removal of 3 bases from V and 4 bases from J, the junction contained 8 bases not matched to a gene. The CDR3: CASSDPGTVGYGYTF. CDR3 DNA sequence: TGCGCCAGCAGTGACCCAGGGACAGTAGGCTATGGCTACACCTTC.